This T cell receptor beta chain was captured in a study of blood T cell repertoires in COVID-19. In the authors' methods: For nucleated cells, counts were estimated from reference gene primer amplification. Assay used: immunoSEQ multiplex PCR; TCRdb lists only in-frame clones, some missing. The V and J calls and the clone size are those of that table, but D and trimming were determined from the DNA. This table has 250,000 to 300,000 clones, roughly 89% appearing once. Germline V CDR1 and CDR2: SGDLS, YYNGEE. V was pared by 0 bases and J by 8 bases, with 11 bases between. This CDR3 has 13 amino acids. Material for sequencing was peripheral blood. This sequence originates from a woman aged 40 to 55 who had recovered from COVID-19. The chain uses TRBV9 and TRBJ1-2, with a weak D call TRBD1 (5 bases). The CDR3 DNA is TGTGCCAGCAGCGTAGACGGTACAGGAGGCTACACCTTC. Its protein is CASSVDGTGGYTF.